What follows describes a single T cell receptor (beta chain). Antigen unknown. CDR3 size: 12 residues. Trimming took 3 bases from V and 2 from J, leaving 7 bases between them. Germline V gives CDR1 DFQATT, CDR2 SNEGSKA (reference sequence). The entry originates in a study of T cell responses to AZD1222 COVID-19 vaccine. Notes on the study in general: As reported, nearly half of all spike-specific TCRs target variant regions that are unmutated.

Here immunoSEQ multiplex PCR was the method, and the copy in TCRdb shows in-frame clones only, minus some. The sample has roughly 150,000 clones, roughly nine tenths seen once. This TCR was recovered from an adult in good health. The sequencing here drew on peripheral blood, taken on day 0 of AZD1222 vaccination. The rearrangement uses TRBV20-1 and TRBJ2-5; D is ambiguous. Here the CDR3 reads CSASRQQETQYF. In DNA form, the CDR3 reads TGCAGTGCTAGTAGGCAGCAAGAGACCCAGTACTTC.